These T cell receptor beta chains were read from a single sample in a study of regulatory T cells in long-lasting Graves disease. MiXCR was run by TCRdb on the multiplex PCR reads, yielding one entry per CDR3 protein. Among a few hundred thousand distinct CDR3 sequences listed, roughly 12% were seen once. This sample was also put to use in a study of T cells in Graves' hyperthyroidism and ophthalmopathy.

This material consisted of peripheral blood mononuclear cells (PBMCs), taken at new diagnosis, from a patient treated with antithyroid drugs. The receptors here all came from a woman younger than 30 with Graves disease. Each CDR3 is given with its conserved first and last residue. The D gene is left open where the match is weak. Clone size, where shown, is once, few, many, or a class for clones that have expanded.

.,TRBV7-3,TRBJ2-3,TRBD2,TGTGCCAGCAGTCCTACAAGAGCGGGGGGAACAGATACGCAGTATTTT,CASSPTRAGGTDTQYF
many,TRBV7-3,TRBJ2-3,TRBD2,TGTGCCAGCAGCGGTGGACTAGCGGGGGGACGTAGCACAGATACGCAGTATTTT,CASSGGLAGGRSTDTQYF
many,TRBV9,TRBJ2-1,TRBD1,TGTGCCAGCAGCGTGGGACAGGGGTCCTACAATGAGCAGTTCTTC,CASSVGQGSYNEQFF
few,TRBV29-1,TRBJ2-1,.,TGCAGCGTTGATGATAGCGGAGGGAATGAGCAGTTCTTC,CSVDDSGGNEQFF
few,TRBV28,TRBJ2-2,TRBD2,TGTGCCAGCAGTTTCCCAGGGACTAGCGGGAGACGGGAGCTGTTTTTT,CASSFPGTSGRRELFF
few,TRBV10-3,TRBJ2-1,TRBD2,TGTGCCATCACGGCGGCGGGAGGTGGAAATGAGCAGTTCTTC,CAITAAGGGNEQFF
many,TRBV12-3/TRBV12-4,TRBJ2-2,.,TGTGCCAGCAGACTCTTAGTCCCCACCGGGGAGCTGTTTTTT,CASRLLVPTGELFF
many,TRBV18,TRBJ2-7,.,TGTGCCAGCTCTCCCCCGGACTCGACCCTAAGGGGTTACGAGCAGTACTTC,CASSPPDSTLRGYEQYF
few,TRBV19,TRBJ1-1,.,TGTGCCAGTAGTATATCTAGCGTGAACACTGAAGCTTTCTTT,CASSISSVNTEAFF
few,TRBV7-9,TRBJ2-7,.,TGTGCCAGCATGGCCGGCTACGAGCAGTACTTC,CASMAGYEQYF
many,TRBV12-3/TRBV12-4,TRBJ2-7,.,TGTGCCAGCAGCCCCCCCGACCGCTACGAGCAGTACTTC,CASSPPDRYEQYF
many,TRBV2,TRBJ2-1,.,TGTGCCACCCAAAGGGTTGAGCAGTTCTTC,CATQRVEQFF
many,TRBV6-9,TRBJ2-6,.,TGTGCCAGCAGTTCGGGGCTATCTGGGGCCAACGTCCTGACTTTC,CASSSGLSGANVLTF
few,TRBV9,TRBJ1-3,.,TGTGCCAGCAGCCCTTCGGGGGGCTTCTCTGGAAACACCATATATTTT,CASSPSGGFSGNTIYF
many,TRBV7-9,TRBJ2-7,TRBD2,TGTGCCAGCAGCCCCGCCTTAGCGGGATCGCACGAGCAGTACTTC,CASSPALAGSHEQYF
.,TRBV4-1,TRBJ2-5,.,TGCGCCAGCAGCCAAGGTCGAGGGGGCCAAGAGACCCAGTACTTC,CASSQGRGGQETQYF
.,TRBV7-9,TRBJ1-5,.,TGTGCCAGCTCACAGTCTCAGGCTCAGCCCCAGCATTTT,CASSQSQAQPQHF
many,TRBV24-1,TRBJ2-1,.,TGTGCCGCCTGCGGGAAGAGCAATGAGCAGTTCTTC,CAACGKSNEQFF
many,TRBV20-1,TRBJ2-7,TRBD2,TGCAGTGCTACAGTAGCGGGATATTCCGAGCAGTACTTC,CSATVAGYSEQYF
many,TRBV12-3/TRBV12-4,TRBJ1-5,.,TGTGCCAGCACCCGGTGGGGGGGCAATCAGCCCCAGCATTTT,CASTRWGGNQPQHF
many,TRBV3-1,TRBJ2-1,TRBD2,TGTGCCAGCAGCCCAACCGAGCGGGGCCGGTCCTACAATGAGCAGTTCTTC,CASSPTERGRSYNEQFF
.,TRBV4-2,TRBJ1-5,.,TGTGCCAGCAGCCAAAGGACCGTGGGGAGCAATCAGCCCCAGCATTTT,CASSQRTVGSNQPQHF
.,TRBV24-1,TRBJ2-1,.,TGTGCCACCCAAACAGTGGGCTCCTACAATGAGCAGTTCTTC,CATQTVGSYNEQFF
few,TRBV6-2/TRBV6-3,TRBJ1-2,TRBD1,TGTGCCAGCAGTTACTGGCAGGGGGAAGGCTACACCTTC,CASSYWQGEGYTF
many,TRBV20-1,TRBJ2-7,TRBD2,TGCAGTGCTCCTCGCGGGACTAGCGGGGGGGACTACGAGCAGTACTTC,CSAPRGTSGGDYEQYF
few,TRBV18,TRBJ1-1,TRBD1,TGTGCCAGCTCACCAACCCCGGGACAGGGTTTGACGGCTAAAGCTTTCTTT,CASSPTPGQGLTAKAFF
many,TRBV7-2,TRBJ1-1,TRBD1,TGTGCCAGCAGCCCGTCACAGGGGTGGACTGAAGCTTTCTTT,CASSPSQGWTEAFF
.,TRBV19,TRBJ2-7,TRBD1,TGTGCCAGTAGTGGACAGGATAGACCGAACGAGCAGTACTTC,CASSGQDRPNEQYF
few,TRBV4-2,TRBJ1-1,TRBD1,TGTGCCAGCAGCCATCCACGGGACAGCTGGGGCACTGAAGCTTTCTTT,CASSHPRDSWGTEAFF
few,TRBV4-3,TRBJ1-5,.,TGCGCCCCCCGAAAGAGGAGGGCGGCAATCCAGCATTTT,CAPRKRRAAIQHF
few,TRBV30,TRBJ2-1,.,TGTGCCTGGGGTCCCCGAGGGCCTAACAATGAGCAGTTCTTC,CAWGPRGPNNEQFF
many,TRBV12-3/TRBV12-4,TRBJ2-2,TRBD1,TGTGCCAGCAGTTTCGAAGGGGGCTTGACCGGGGAGCTGTTTTTT,CASSFEGGLTGELFF
few,TRBV29-1,TRBJ2-2,.,TGCAACCGTAATACCGGGGAGCTGTTTTTT,CNRNTGELFF
.,TRBV20-1,TRBJ1-6,.,TGCAGTGCTACTATGGGCCCCTATAATTCACCCCTCCACTTT,CSATMGPYNSPLHF
many,TRBV29-1,TRBJ2-7,TRBD2,TGCAGCGTGGGAGAGACTAGCGGGAGAGACGAGCAGTACTTC,CSVGETSGRDEQYF
many,TRBV7-9,TRBJ1-1,.,TGTGCCAGCAGCCTGGACAGACCGAACACTGAAGCTTTCTTT,CASSLDRPNTEAFF
few,TRBV4-2,TRBJ2-2,TRBD2,TGTGCCAGCACCCGAACTTGGGGGGGGGGACACACCGGGGAGCTGTTTTTT,CASTRTWGGGHTGELFF
few,TRBV6-1,TRBJ1-3,.,TGTGCCAGCAGCGGCGACCGGCAGAGCACCATATATTTT,CASSGDRQSTIYF
many,TRBV12-3/TRBV12-4,TRBJ2-6,.,TGTGCCAGCAGTCCCGCCATGAGGCTCTCTGGGGCCAACGTCCTGACTTTC,CASSPAMRLSGANVLTF
many,TRBV29-1,TRBJ1-2,.,TGCAGCGTTGACCCACCAGATCGGGGGGGCTACACCTTC,CSVDPPDRGGYTF
many,TRBV7-2,TRBJ2-3,.,TGTGCCAGCAGCTTAGGAGGCGGGAATACAGATACGCAGTATTTT,CASSLGGGNTDTQYF
many,TRBV6-1,TRBJ2-2,.,TGTGCCAGCAATTTAGATGGCGCCGGGGAGCTGTTTTTT,CASNLDGAGELFF
many,TRBV6-1,TRBJ1-1,.,TGTGCCAGCAGTGAAGTGATGGAGGCCGCGGCTTTCTTT,CASSEVMEAAAFF
many,TRBV28,TRBJ2-3,.,TGTGCCAGCAGGGACTCCGGGGCGGCCTATAGCACAGATACGCAGTATTTT,CASRDSGAAYSTDTQYF
.,TRBV10-2,TRBJ2-1,.,TGCGCCAGCAGCGCCTCGGGTGGCAATTACAATGAGCAGTTCTTC,CASSASGGNYNEQFF
.,TRBV28,TRBJ1-6,.,TGTGCCAGCAGGATGGGGACCCTGGCCCCGAGCTCCTATAATTCACCCCTCCACTTT,CASRMGTLAPSSYNSPLHF
many,TRBV10-3,TRBJ2-1,.,TGTGCCATCAGCCTGGCAGGGGACCCAGGGTCCCAGTACAATGAGCAGTTCTTC,CAISLAGDPGSQYNEQFF
.,TRBV6-2/TRBV6-3,TRBJ2-1,TRBD2,TGTGCCAGCAGTACTAGCGGGGAAGGGGGCAATGAGCAGTTCTTC,CASSTSGEGGNEQFF
many,TRBV10-3,TRBJ2-7,.,TGTGCCATCAGTGAGTTTCGGGAGTCCGACGAGCAGTACTTC,CAISEFRESDEQYF
many,TRBV10-2,TRBJ2-3,.,TGCGCCAGCAGTGACCTCCGAGATAGGGCAGGCACAGATACGCAGTATTTT,CASSDLRDRAGTDTQYF
few,TRBV10-3,TRBJ1-5,.,TGTGCCATCAGTGAACCGGGACGGAGCAATCAGCCCCAGCATTTT,CAISEPGRSNQPQHF
many,TRBV11-2,TRBJ1-2,.,TGTGCCAGCAGCTTAGGGGGACCCAACTATGGCTACACCTTC,CASSLGGPNYGYTF
few,TRBV14,TRBJ2-5,.,TGTGCCAGCAGCGCTCTTTCCCAAGAGACCCAGTACTTC,CASSALSQETQYF
.,TRBV7-3,TRBJ2-3,.,TGTGCCAGCAGCCCAAATGAGGCGGATACGCAGTATTTT,CASSPNEADTQYF
many,TRBV11-2,TRBJ1-5,.,TGTGCCAGCAGCTTAGACCTTGTGAGCAATCAGCCCCAGCATTTT,CASSLDLVSNQPQHF
few,TRBV20-1,TRBJ1-5,.,TGCAGTGCCATAATCGGCTTCAATCAGCCCCAGCATTTT,CSAIIGFNQPQHF